This TCR beta chain was captured in a study of neurological immune-mediated disorders (dated by TCRdb to about 2019). General notes on the study: Peripheral blood TCR-beta repertoires from HTLV-I-associated myelopathy (HAM/TSP) patients, multiple sclerosis patients and healthy controls were compared by UMI-based sequencing. The roughly 99 TCR-beta libraries covered PBMC samples along with longitudinal samples, technical triplicates, and paired sorted CD4+ and CD8+ T-cell subsets. The cohort was made up of 65 to 75 subjects, consisting of roughly 14 HAM/TSP patients, some 34 multiple sclerosis patients and 20 healthy controls. The paper as a whole reports these results and caveats: TCR clonal expansion was greatest in HAM/TSP patients and smallest in MS patients, who ranked below even healthy controls. No identical CDR3 amino acid sequences were shared among expanded clones across subjects, suggesting private TCR-beta repertoires in all groups.

Spanning cysteine to phenylalanine, the CDR3 consists of 14 amino acids. Here the CDR3 DNA is all that survives: 42 bases in frame from base 1. The germline V gene (reference sequence) gives CDR1 as DFQATT and CDR2 as SNEGSKA. V is trimmed back by 6 bases and J by 5 bases, and the junction contains 10 bases that no gene match accounts for. Healthy controls were blood bank volunteers in Maryland, USA. Unsorted PBMC libraries were generated from 2 million PBMCs stored in RNAlater at -80 °C until RNA extraction. Peripheral blood underwent Ficoll-Hypaque density gradient centrifugation to isolate PBMCs, which were then cryopreserved in liquid nitrogen. cDNA synthesis used template-switch 5'RACE with a primer carrying a 10-nucleotide random unique molecular identifier tagging each TCR transcript. Every sequencing run yielded over 180 million TCR-beta sequences covering 15-18 subjects. The RNeasy kit was used for extraction of total RNA. The KAPA Real-time Library Amplification kit was used to amplify TCR-beta VDJ regions with primers for the TCR constant region and the 5'RACE anchor. A first PCR added sample indexes and Illumina adaptors, and a second PCR then raised library yield. The roughly 650 bp TCR product was size-selected on a 2% E-gel SizeSelection system after Ampure bead purification. Library quality was checked on a Bioanalyzer, concentration was measured with Qubit, and libraries were quantified with the Kapa Library Quantification kit before pooling. An Illumina HiSeq 2500 was used to sequence the libraries paired-end at 2 x 150 bp. To increase sequence diversity, roughly 25-31% phiX was spiked into each library pool. From the authors' description of their analysis: The quality-filtered reads were processed with the UMI-based MiGEC pipeline, whose error correction step removed more than 75% of the raw TCR sequences. IMGT germline references were used for aligning VDJ genes, and each clonotype was defined as a unique CDR3 amino acid sequence together with its V-J genes. Clonal expansion, Shannon diversity and CDR3 relatedness were evaluated with VDJtools (CalcPairwiseDistances, ClusterSamples), while phylogenetic trees were built in CLCbio workbench. A clone was classed as expanded if it had 8 or more unique UMIs, a cutoff based on coefficient-of-variation modelling across technical triplicates. The raw public reads went through TCRdb reprocessing: fastp at Q25, MiXCR clone calling, in-frame beta chains kept. One record per CDR3 amino acid sequence lists the most common genes and DNA. None of the V and J calls come from the authors' own analysis; TCRdb made them. The sample data list around 78,000 distinct CDR3 sequences, and roughly 17% of these were observed just once. The ten most abundant clones make up roughly 15% of the sample.

This clonotype qualifies as medium-sized (0.01 to 0.1%). The antigen it recognizes is unknown. Base qualities are not at hand, and no much larger clone is one base apart. Sequencing used PBMCs. The chain employs TRBV20-1 and TRBJ2-3; 8 bases in between match TRBD2. The clonotype originates from a middle-aged woman in good health. The bases read TGCAGTGCGCCGAGGGCGGGGGGCCAAGATACGCAGTATTTT. This codes for CSAPRAGGQDTQYF.